The 3 T cell receptor beta chains below all came from one sample that was sequenced in a study of blood T cells in healthy people across ages. Together with a sample-barcoded 5' primer, a J-beta primer mix was included in a second PCR lasting about 6 to 11 cycles. TCRdb redid the calling of the 5' RACE reads with MiXCR, one entry per CDR3 protein. The data show about 750,000 distinct CDR3 sequences, around half seen once. Sequenced input: blood. These receptors came from an elderly man in good health.

This rearrangement joins TRBV3-1 to TRBJ1-4; 8 nucleotides agree with TRBD1. CDR3 length equals 15 residues. Unmatched junction bases numbered 5, after V lost 1 base and J lost 7 bases. Looked up from germline, CDR1 is LGHDT and CDR2 is YNNKEL (reference sequence). CDR3 nucleotides: TGTGCCAGCAGCCAAGTAAGGACAGGGAGTGAAAAACTGTTTTTT. Protein: CASSQVRTGSEKLFF. The complete variable domain, with remaining parts taken from reference TRBV3-1 and TRBJ1-4, reads DTAVSQTPKYLVTQMGNDKSIKCEQNLGHDTMYWYKQDSKKFLKIMFSYNNKELIINETVPNRFSPKSPDKAHLNLHINSLELGDSAVYFCASSQVRTGSEKLFFGSGTQLSVL.

The V and J genes are TRBV29-1 and TRBJ1-2; weak D call: TRBD1 (5 bases). The CDR3 runs 12 residues. Germline V gene lookup returns CDR1 SQVTM and CDR2 ANQGSEA. Trimming shortened V by 3 bases and J by 4 bases, and 9 bases separated the two germline ends. The CDR3 DNA is TGCAGCGTTGACACTGGGGGCTATGGCTACACCTTC. It yields the protein CSVDTGGYGYTF.

The chain couples TRBV6-5 to TRBJ2-7; 7 bases are a match to TRBD1. Germline V gives CDR1 MNHEY, CDR2 SVGAGI. J lost 1 base, V lost 11 bases, and 8 bases had no gene match. The CDR3 length is 13 residues. In DNA, the CDR3 is TGTGCCGCAAGGGACAGACTTTCCTACGAGCAGTACTTC. Translating gives CAARDRLSYEQYF.